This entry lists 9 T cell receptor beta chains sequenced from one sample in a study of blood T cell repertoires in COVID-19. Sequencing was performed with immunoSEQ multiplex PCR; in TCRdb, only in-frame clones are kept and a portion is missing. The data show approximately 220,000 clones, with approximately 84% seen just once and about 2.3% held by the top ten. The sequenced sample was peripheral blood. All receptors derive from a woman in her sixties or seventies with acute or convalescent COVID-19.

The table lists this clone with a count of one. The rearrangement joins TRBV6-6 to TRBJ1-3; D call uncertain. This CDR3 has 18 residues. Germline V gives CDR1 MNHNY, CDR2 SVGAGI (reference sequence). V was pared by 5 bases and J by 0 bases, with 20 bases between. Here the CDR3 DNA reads TGTGCCAGCAGTCAGATAACCTTACAGAGAACCTCTGGAAACACCATATATTTT. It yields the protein CASSQITLQRTSGNTIYF.

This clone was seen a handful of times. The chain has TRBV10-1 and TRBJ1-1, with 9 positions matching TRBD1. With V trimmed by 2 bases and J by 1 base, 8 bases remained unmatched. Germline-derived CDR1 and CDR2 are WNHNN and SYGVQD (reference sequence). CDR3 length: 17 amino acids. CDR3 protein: CASSEGTGSMGNTEAFF. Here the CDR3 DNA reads TGCGCCAGCAGTGAGGGGACAGGGTCTATGGGGAACACTGAAGCTTTCTTT.

The CDR3 loop reads CASSGGTGYTEAFF. The CDR3 DNA is TGTGCCAGCAGCGGAGGGACAGGGTACACTGAAGCTTTCTTT. The chain links TRBV9 to TRBJ1-1, with 9 positions matching TRBD1. This CDR3 is built from 14 residues. Germline CDR1 reads SGDLS; CDR2 reads YYNGEE. Trimming took 3 bases from V and 3 from J; bases not matched to a gene: 3.

CDR3 in amino acids: CASSLYAGTGNNEQFF. The CDR3 nucleotides read TGTGCCAGCAGTTTATACGCCGGGACAGGGAACAATGAGCAGTTCTTC. This chain joins TRBV27 and TRBJ2-1, with TRBD1 matching over 9 bases. Germline loops: CDR1 MNHEY, CDR2 SMNVEV (reference sequence). CDR3 length equals 16 residues. The junction had 6 bases not matched to a gene; V was cut back by 1 base and J by 5 bases.

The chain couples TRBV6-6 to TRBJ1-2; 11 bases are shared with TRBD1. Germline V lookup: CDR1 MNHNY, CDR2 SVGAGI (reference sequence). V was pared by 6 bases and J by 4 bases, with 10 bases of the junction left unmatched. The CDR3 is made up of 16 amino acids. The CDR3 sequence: CASSFMLGQGAYGYTF. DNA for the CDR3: TGTGCCAGCAGCTTCATGCTTGGACAGGGGGCCTATGGCTACACCTTC.

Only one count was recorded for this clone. The CDR3 coding sequence is TGTGCCAGCAGTTTAGATCCGAGCGGCTACACCTTC. This sequence encodes CASSLDPSGYTF. The V call is TRBV12-3 or TRBV12-4, the J call TRBJ1-2; D call uncertain. This CDR3 contains 12 residues. The V end was cut by 1 base, the J end by 8 bases, with 8 bases between.

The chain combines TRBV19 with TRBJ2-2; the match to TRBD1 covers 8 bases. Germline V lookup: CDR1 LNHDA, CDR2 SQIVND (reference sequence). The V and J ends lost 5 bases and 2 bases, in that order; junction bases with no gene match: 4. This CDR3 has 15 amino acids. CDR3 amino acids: CASSRQGLNTGELFF. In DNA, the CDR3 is TGTGCCAGTAGTCGACAGGGGCTCAACACCGGGGAGCTGTTTTTT.

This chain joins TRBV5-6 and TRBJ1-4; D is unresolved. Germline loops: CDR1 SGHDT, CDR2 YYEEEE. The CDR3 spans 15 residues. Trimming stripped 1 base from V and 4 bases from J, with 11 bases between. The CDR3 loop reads CASSLNHRVNEKLFF. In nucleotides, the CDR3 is TGTGCCAGCAGCTTGAATCATCGAGTTAATGAAAAACTGTTTTTT.

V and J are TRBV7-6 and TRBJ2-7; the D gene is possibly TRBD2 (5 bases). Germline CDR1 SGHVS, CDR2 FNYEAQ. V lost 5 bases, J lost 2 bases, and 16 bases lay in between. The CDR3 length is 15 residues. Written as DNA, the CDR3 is TGTGCCAGCAGCCCCCTGAGGGCCGTTACCTACGAGCAGTACTTC. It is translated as CASSPLRAVTYEQYF.